Detailed here is one T cell receptor beta chain. Its specificity is unknown. The sample is drawn from a study of graft-versus-host responses after intestinal transplantation. Broader study findings: High graft-versus-host to host-versus-graft T cell clonal ratios marked allografts of patients with graft-donor macrochimerism.

This CDR3 contains 14 residues. Germline V gives CDR1 GTSNPN, CDR2 SVGIG (reference sequence). Trimming took off 4 bases at V and 7 bases at J, with 18 bases between the two ends. Sequenced by immunoSEQ multiplex PCR; TCRdb stores in-frame clones only, minus some. The sample consists of about 89,000 clones, about 95% of them appearing once. The genes are TRBV30 and TRBJ2-3; D might be TRBD2 (5 bases). The TCR was taken from a human donor who was the organ donor for an intestinal transplant. This specimen was unstimulated CD4+ T cells sorted from spleen or lymph node cells, taken before transplant. Written as DNA, the CDR3 is TGTGCCTGGACCCTCGGACTTCCCACTCATACGCAGTATTTT. This gives the protein CAWTLGLPTHTQYF. The entire variable domain, with the rest obtained from reference TRBV30 and TRBJ2-3, is as follows: SQTIHQWPATLVQPVGSPLSLECTVEGTSNPNLYWYRQAAGRGLQLLFYSVGIGQISSEVPQNLSASRPQDRQFILSSKKLLLSDSGFYLCAWTLGLPTHTQYFGPGTRLTVL.